A single TCR delta chain is shown here with its context. Antigen: not known. TCRdb pairs this DNA with a much larger clone's protein that differs at residue 10, likely a read error; the protein shown was translated from the DNA. This entry is derived from a study of γδ T cells in repeated Plasmodium falciparum infection. Study information: Four controlled malaria infections with P. falciparum NF54 spanned about 23 months.

The CDR3 has 18 residues. The germline V gene encodes CDR1 TSWWSYY and CDR2 QGS. Trimming took 3 bases from V and 0 from J; bases not matched to a gene: 12. Findings of the study overall: Malian children's Vdelta2-negative repertoires appeared more expanded and less diverse than Australians'.

Bulk repertoires came from Vgamma9/Vdelta2+ or Vdelta2-negative gammadelta T cells flow-sorted from PBMC. TCRdb re-processed the multiplex PCR reads via CATT. The sample lists 75,000 to 95,000 delta-chain clones, 0.98% occurring once. This receptor was taken from a pool of human donors (malaria-infected and uninfected, not separated). The gene calls are TRDV1 and TRDJ1, with 8 bases matching TRDD3. Here the J gene came from matching the DNA to germline, since TCRdb omits it. Sequencing was carried out using gamma-delta T cells from blood. Here the CDR3 reads CALGDGSWGTRDTDKLIF. The CDR3 DNA is TGTGCTCTTGGGGACGGCTCCTGGGGGACACGAGACACCGATAAACTCATCTTT.